These T cell receptor beta chains were read from a single sample in a study of T cell repertoires in cytomegalovirus infection. TCRdb itself ran the reads through MiXCR, one entry per CDR3 protein. This table holds 550,000 to 700,000 distinct CDR3 sequences, 40% found once. What these receptors recognize is not known. The source material was cultured PBMCs, sampled from culture after CMV antigen stimulation. These TCRs come from a human donor in good health (CMV status not recorded). Some clones in this sample may be carry-over from other donors' samples. Both conserved end residues are part of each CDR3. D genes are given only for firm matches. Clone sizes are given selectively: once, few, many, or a class where the clone is expanded.

d_call	clone_size	v_call	j_call	cdr3_aa	cdr3_nt
TRBD1	many	TRBV12-3/TRBV12-4	TRBJ1-1	CASRQGADTEAFF	TGTGCCAGCAGACAGGGGGCGGACACTGAAGCTTTCTTT
NA	few	TRBV12-3/TRBV12-4	TRBJ1-1	CASSNRFTEAFF	TGTGCCAGCAGTAATCGATTCACTGAAGCTTTCTTT
NA	NA	TRBV19	TRBJ1-2	CASSTPPGTGWRGYTF	TGTGCCAGTAGTACCCCACCCGGGACGGGCTGGCGCGGCTACACCTTC
NA	NA	TRBV20-1	TRBJ2-7	CSAIETVTYEQYF	TGCAGTGCTATAGAGACAGTAACCTACGAGCAGTACTTC
NA	NA	TRBV28	TRBJ1-3	CASSLSGFSTGNTIYF	TGTGCCAGCAGTTTATCTGGGTTTTCTACTGGAAACACCATATATTTT
NA	NA	TRBV28	TRBJ1-2	CASTLGPNWGYTF	TGTGCCAGCACTCTAGGGCCGAATTGGGGCTACACCTTC
NA	NA	TRBV11-2	TRBJ1-2	CASRKVQGLRGYTF	TGTGCCAGCAGGAAGGTACAGGGACTCCGTGGCTACACCTTC
NA	NA	TRBV7-2	TRBJ1-1	CASSLSRGPAFF	TGTGCCAGCAGCTTATCCAGGGGTCCGGCTTTCTTT
TRBD2	once	TRBV4-1	TRBJ2-7	CASSQSLAGDYYEQYF	TGTGCCAGCAGCCAATCACTAGCGGGGGATTACTACGAGCAGTACTTC
NA	NA	TRBV5-1	TRBJ1-2	CASRNTVRYGYTF	TGCGCCAGCAGAAACACAGTCCGCTATGGCTACACCTTC
NA	NA	TRBV7-2	TRBJ1-5	CASSFEGNQPQHF	TGTGCCAGCAGCTTTGAGGGCAATCAGCCCCAGCATTTT
NA	NA	TRBV6-8	TRBJ1-1	CASIGNIDEAFF	TGTGCCAGTATCGGGAATATTGATGAAGCTTTCTTT
NA	NA	TRBV20-1	TRBJ1-1	CSVTSDRALNTEAFF	TGCAGTGTCACCTCGGACAGAGCTTTGAACACTGAAGCTTTCTTT
TRBD2	NA	TRBV20-1	TRBJ2-1	CSARDPTSGREEQFF	TGCAGTGCTAGAGACCCGACTAGCGGGAGGGAAGAGCAGTTCTTC
NA	few	TRBV10-3	TRBJ2-3	CAISDRASADTQYF	TGTGCCATCAGTGATCGGGCTAGCGCCGATACGCAGTATTTT
NA	few	TRBV12-3/TRBV12-4	TRBJ1-4	CASSLRKLFF	TGTGCCAGCAGCTTGAGAAAACTGTTTTTT
NA	NA	TRBV4-3	TRBJ2-3	CASSQGRGRDTTQYF	TGCGCCAGCAGCCAAGGGAGGGGGAGGGATACTACGCAGTATTTT
TRBD2	NA	TRBV7-2	TRBJ2-5	CASSSGGASGETQYF	TGTGCCAGCAGCTCTGGTGGGGCTAGCGGAGAGACCCAGTACTTC
NA	once	TRBV6-2/TRBV6-3	TRBJ1-2	CASREGPGYTF	TGTGCCAGCAGAGAGGGTCCTGGCTACACCTTC
TRBD1	few	TRBV24-1	TRBJ2-2	CATRETGGPGELFF	TGTGCCACCAGAGAAACAGGGGGCCCCGGGGAGCTGTTTTTT
NA	few	TRBV7-9	TRBJ2-5	CASSPESFTGETQYF	TGTGCCAGCAGCCCAGAGTCCTTTACAGGGGAGACCCAGTACTTC
NA	NA	TRBV11-3	TRBJ2-5	CASSPWRGETQYF	TGTGCCAGCAGCCCCTGGCGGGGTGAGACCCAGTACTTC
NA	few	TRBV6-1	TRBJ2-5	CASSEDPGGGETQYF	TGTGCCAGCAGTGAGGACCCCGGGGGCGGAGAGACCCAGTACTTC
NA	NA	TRBV29-1	TRBJ2-5	CSVGTYQETQYF	TGCAGCGTTGGGACATACCAAGAGACCCAGTACTTC
TRBD2	few	TRBV7-6	TRBJ2-1	CASSPRTSGGIEQFF	TGTGCCAGCAGCCCCCGGACTAGCGGAGGTATTGAGCAGTTCTTC
NA	NA	TRBV7-6	TRBJ2-3	CASSLGWTEGTDTQYF	TGTGCCAGCAGCTTAGGGTGGACGGAGGGCACAGATACGCAGTATTTT
NA	NA	TRBV20-1	TRBJ2-7	CSPGGVVVGYEQYF	TGCAGTCCTGGAGGGGTTGTGGTAGGCTACGAGCAGTACTTC
TRBD1	few	TRBV7-8	TRBJ2-1	CASSLWDRDNEQFF	TGTGCCAGCAGCTTATGGGACAGGGACAATGAGCAGTTCTTC
TRBD2	many	TRBV7-2	TRBJ2-3	CASSSRFRRLAGLVDTQYF	TGTGCCAGCAGCTCCCGATTCCGCCGACTAGCGGGCTTGGTAGATACGCAGTATTTT
NA	NA	TRBV6-2/TRBV6-3	TRBJ2-7	CASSRDSANHEQYF	TGTGCCAGCAGTAGGGACTCAGCGAACCACGAGCAGTACTTC
TRBD2	NA	TRBV7-2	TRBJ2-7	CASSWVSSGGYDEQYF	TGTGCCAGCAGCTGGGTATCTAGCGGGGGTTATGACGAGCAGTACTTC
TRBD1	few	TRBV12-3/TRBV12-4	TRBJ2-7	CASSPDRGDSYEQYF	TGTGCCAGCAGTCCCGACAGGGGGGACTCCTACGAGCAGTACTTC
TRBD1	few	TRBV19	TRBJ2-1	CASQDRGQSTNEQFF	TGTGCCAGCCAAGACCGGGGACAGTCAACGAATGAGCAGTTCTTC
TRBD2	NA	TRBV7-6	TRBJ2-4	CASSSTPGLAGVVQYF	TGTGCCAGCAGCTCGACCCCGGGACTAGCGGGGGTGGTTCAGTACTTC